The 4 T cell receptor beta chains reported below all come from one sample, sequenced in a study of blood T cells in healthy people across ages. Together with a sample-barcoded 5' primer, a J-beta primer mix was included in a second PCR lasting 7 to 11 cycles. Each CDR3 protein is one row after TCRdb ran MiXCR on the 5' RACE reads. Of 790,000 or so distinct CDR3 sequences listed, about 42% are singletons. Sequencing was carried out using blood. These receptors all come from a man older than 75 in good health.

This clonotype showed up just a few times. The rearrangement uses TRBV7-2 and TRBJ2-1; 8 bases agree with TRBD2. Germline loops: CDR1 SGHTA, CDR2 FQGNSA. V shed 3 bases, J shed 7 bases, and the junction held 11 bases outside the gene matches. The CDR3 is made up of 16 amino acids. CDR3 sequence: CASSLTNGRAGNEQFF. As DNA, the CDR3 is TGTGCCAGCAGCTTGACTAACGGGAGGGCGGGGAATGAGCAGTTCTTC. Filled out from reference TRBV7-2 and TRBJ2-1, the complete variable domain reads GAGVSQSPSNKVTEKGKDVELRCDPISGHTALYWYRQSLGQGLEFLIYFQGNSAPDKSGLPSDRFSAERTGGSVSTLTIQRTQQEDSAVYLCASSLTNGRAGNEQFFGPGTRLTVL.

The CDR3 protein is CASSFTGGYTEAFF. DNA for the CDR3: TGTGCCAGCAGTTTTACAGGGGGCTACACTGAAGCTTTCTTT. The chain recombines TRBV7-9 with TRBJ1-1; the match to TRBD1 covers 9 bases. Looked up from germline, CDR1 is SEHNR and CDR2 is FQNEAQ (reference sequence). J gave up 3 bases and V 6 bases, and 5 bases lay outside the gene matches. The CDR3 extends over 14 amino acids.

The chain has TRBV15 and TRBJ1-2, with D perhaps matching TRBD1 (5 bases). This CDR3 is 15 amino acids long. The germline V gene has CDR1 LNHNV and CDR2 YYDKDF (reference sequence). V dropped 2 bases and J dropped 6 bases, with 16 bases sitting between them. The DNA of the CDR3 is TGTGCCACCAGCAGAACTCCTGGGACGGTTGATGGCTACACCTTC. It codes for CATSRTPGTVDGYTF. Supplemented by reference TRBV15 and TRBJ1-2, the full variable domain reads DAMVIQNPRYQVTQFGKPVTLSCSQTLNHNVMYWYQQKSSQAPKLLFHYYDKDFNNEADTPDNFQSRRPNTSFCFLDIRSPGLGDTAMYLCATSRTPGTVDGYTFGSGTRLTVV.

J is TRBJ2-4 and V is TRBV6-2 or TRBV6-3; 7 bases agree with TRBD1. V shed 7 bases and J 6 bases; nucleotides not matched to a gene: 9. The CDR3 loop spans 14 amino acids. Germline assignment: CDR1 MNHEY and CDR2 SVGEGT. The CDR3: CASTRGGSANIQYF. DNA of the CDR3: TGTGCCAGCACGCGAGGGGGCTCGGCAAACATTCAGTACTTC.